What follows are 7 T cell receptor beta chains derived from one specimen sequenced in a study of blood T cell repertoires in COVID-19. Only in-frame clones appear in the TCRdb table, and some are missing; sequencing was by immunoSEQ multiplex PCR. The sample includes about 220,000 clones, roughly 89% of them seen just once. Sequenced sample: PBMCs or T cells enriched from blood (not recorded which). The receptors originated from a woman aged 40 to 50 who had recovered from COVID-19.

The table lists this clone with a count of one. The CDR3 loop reads CASSLNLGEASQPQHF. The CDR3 DNA sequence: TGTGCCAGCAGCTTGAATCTAGGGGAGGCAAGTCAGCCCCAGCATTTT. V is TRBV5-6 and J is TRBJ1-5, with D tentatively TRBD1 (5 bases). The CDR3 contains 16 residues. The V gene's germline CDR1 is SGHDT and CDR2 YYEEEE. V gave up 1 base and J gave up 6 bases, with 17 bases separating them.

This clone was picked up one time. This chain uses TRBV6-1 with TRBJ2-7; 15 bases align to TRBD2. This CDR3 has 17 amino acids. The ends lost 4 bases at V and 4 bases at J; junction bases unmatched: 8. From germline, CDR1 is MNHNS and CDR2 SASEGT. In nucleotides, the CDR3 is TGTGCCAGCAGTGCCTTGGGACTAGCGGGAGGTACTTACGAGCAGTACTTC. Translation: CASSALGLAGGTYEQYF.

This clone was counted between two and nine times. The chain is built from TRBV20-1 and TRBJ2-2; TRBD2 aligns across 13 bases. This CDR3 is built from 21 residues. The V and J ends lost 3 bases and 4 bases, in that order; junction bases with no gene match: 20. The germline gives CDR1 DFQATT, CDR2 SNEGSKA (reference sequence). CDR3 sequence: CSASPYKFGTSGTPFTGELFF. Written as DNA, the CDR3 is TGCAGTGCTAGTCCCTATAAATTCGGGACTAGCGGGACACCCTTCACCGGGGAGCTGTTTTTT.

The chain has TRBV5-6 and TRBJ2-7; D possibly corresponds to TRBD2 (5 bases). Germline CDR1 reads SGHDT; CDR2 reads YYEEEE. Trimming cost V 1 base and J 4 bases, with 6 bases left between them. The CDR3 has 12 amino acids. The CDR3 sequence: CASSLSGYEQYV. In DNA, the CDR3 is TGTGCCAGCAGCTTGTCGGGATACGAGCAGTACGTC.

The chain recombines TRBV10-2 with TRBJ2-5, with 9 bases identical to TRBD2. The CDR3 consists of 14 residues. The V gene end was trimmed by 9 bases and the J gene end by 4 bases; junction bases not matched to a gene: 9. CDR1 and CDR2 from the germline V gene are WSHSY and SAAADI. Here the CDR3 DNA reads TGCGCCAGTATAGCGGGGGAGGACTCAGAGACCCAGTACTTC. It codes for CASIAGEDSETQYF.

The chain employs TRBV2 and TRBJ2-5, with 7 bases lining up with TRBD1. The CDR3 sequence is 15 residues long. Looked up from germline, CDR1 is SNHLY and CDR2 is FYNNEI. V lost 7 bases, J lost 5 bases, and 13 bases stayed unmatched. As DNA, the CDR3 is TGTGCCAGCAACCGACAGGGCTCGTTAGGGGAGACCCAGTACTTC. This encodes CASNRQGSLGETQYF.

This clone has just one count. The V call is TRBV11-2, the J call TRBJ2-1, with 10 bases matching TRBD2. Trimming at V came to 4 bases and at J to 4 bases, leaving 7 bases not matched to a gene. The germline CDR1 and CDR2 sequences are SGHAT and FQNNGV. This CDR3 spans 16 amino acids. This CDR3 reads CASSSPGLAMYNEQFF. CDR3 bases: TGTGCCAGCAGCTCGCCGGGACTAGCGATGTACAATGAGCAGTTCTTC.